A single sample gave rise to the 30 T cell receptor beta chains below, sequenced in a study of T cell clonality in common variable immunodeficiency. The data were produced by immunoSEQ multiplex PCR, yet TCRdb's version contains in-frame clones alone and is incomplete. The sample is made up of more than 35,000 clones, none counted only once. The sequencing input was peripheral blood mononuclear cells. The receptor source for this set is a person between 18 and 75 years old in good health.

The CDR3 bases that were read are TGTGCCAGCAGTTATCAACAGGAGAGGGGCCGCTGGCACGTTAGCAATCAGCCC. It encodes CASSYQQERGRWHVSNQP. The entire CDR3 protein reads CASSYQQERGRWHVSNQPQHF. The J gene is TRBJ1-5, the V gene TRBV6-9; TRBD1 might be the D (5 bases). With the read ending 3 residues before the CDR3 end, the germline J gene is used to fill in that end. This CDR3 has 21 amino acids. From germline, CDR1 is MNHGY and CDR2 SVAAGI. Deletions cut 2 bases from V and 0 bases from J, with 26 bases between.

This clone was counted at least ten times. The read ends 3 residues shy of where the CDR3 ends; the end is completed using the germline J gene. The rearrangement links TRBV19 to TRBJ1-2; D is unclear. The V gene lost 4 bases and the J gene lost 3 bases, with 15 bases spanning the gap. Germline CDR1 and CDR2: LNHDA and SQIVND (reference sequence). This CDR3 spans 15 amino acids. CDR3 sequence reads: CASSTTTRGDYGYTF. CDR3 DNA (partial): TGTGCCAGTAGTACCACTACACGGGGTGACTATGGC.

The sample holds many counts of this clone. The CDR3 is cut off 3 residues early in the read; its end comes from the germline J gene. The rearrangement uses TRBV5-6 and TRBJ1-4; 8 bases agree with TRBD1. Trimming removed 4 bases from V and 8 bases from J; junction bases left unmatched: 7. CDR3 size: 14 residues. CDR1 is SGHDT and CDR2 is YYEEEE in the germline V gene. CDR3: CASSLRQGREKLFF. The CDR3 bases that were read are TGTGCCAGCAGCCTAAGACAGGGGAGGGAAAAA. The entire variable domain, with the rest obtained from reference TRBV5-6 and TRBJ1-4, is as follows: DAGVTQSPTHLIKTRGQQVTLRCSPKSGHDTVSWYQQALGQGPQFIFQYYEEEERQRGNFPDRFSGHQFPNYSSELNVNALLLGDSALYLCASSLRQGREKLFFGSGTQLSVL.

Ten or more counts support this clone. The sequenced CDR3 bases are TGTGCCAGCAGTTTCCCAGACAGGGCCGGCTATGGC. This sequence encodes CASSFPDRAGYG. The whole CDR3 region reads CASSFPDRAGYGYTF. The chain couples TRBV12-3 or TRBV12-4 to TRBJ1-2; 7 nucleotides agree with TRBD1. Read coverage stops 3 residues before the CDR3 terminus; the germline J gene supplies the remainder. This CDR3 contains 15 residues. V was clipped by 3 bases and J by 4 bases; unmatched bases: 8.

This clone was observed at least ten times. The read gets to within 3 residues of the CDR3 end, and the germline J gene fills in the rest. V usage is TRBV5-1 and J usage is TRBJ2-2; D is possibly TRBD1 (5 bases). The CDR3 has 14 amino acids. Germline CDR1 is SGHRS and CDR2 is YFSETQ. The V gene lost 2 bases and the J gene lost 5 bases, with 10 bases spanning the gap. The CDR3 spells CASSFDRKTGELFF. The sequenced part of the CDR3 DNA is TGCGCCAGCAGCTTTGACAGAAAAACCGGGGAG.

This clone was observed a few times. The CDR3 sequence: CASSSGTGGEQYF. The covered CDR3 bases are TGTGCCAGCAGTTCCGGGACAGGGGGCGAG. This sequence joins TRBV2 and TRBJ2-7; 11 positions match TRBD1. Sequencing ends 3 residues short of the CDR3 end; the germline J gene provides the rest. CDR3 size: 13 residues. The V and J ends lost 5 bases and 6 bases, in that order; junction bases with no gene match: 3. Germline V lookup: CDR1 SNHLY, CDR2 FYNNEI. The full variable domain, completed using reference TRBV2 and TRBJ2-7, is EPEVTQTPSHQVTQMGQEVILRCVPISNHLYFYWYRQILGQKVEFLVSFYNNEISEKSEIFDDQFSVERPDGSNFTLKIRSTKLEDSAMYFCASSSGTGGEQYFGPGTRLTVT.

This clone occurred many times. The sequence runs out 3 residues before the end of the CDR3; the remainder is reconstructed from the germline J gene. The J gene is TRBJ1-2, the V gene TRBV28; D unclear. Germline assignment: CDR1 MDHEN and CDR2 SYDVKM. The CDR3 covers 13 residues. The CDR3 reads CASSLWTTGGYTF. CDR3 bases read: TGTGCCAGCAGTTTATGGACCACGGGGGGC.

The table lists this clone with many counts. Read coverage stops 3 residues before the CDR3 terminus; the germline J gene supplies the remainder. The chain uses TRBV28 and TRBJ2-1; 7 bases map to TRBD1. The CDR3 totals 15 residues. Germline CDR1 MDHEN, CDR2 SYDVKM. The V segment lost 5 bases and the J segment 5 bases; nucleotides outside the gene matches: 9. The sequenced part of the CDR3 DNA is TGTGCCAGCAGTCCTACCCTCAGGGGGAACAATGAG. Translating gives CASSPTLRGNNE. The CDR3 in its entirety is CASSPTLRGNNEQFF.

This clone has at least ten counts. The CDR3 end falls 3 residues outside the read, so it is completed with the germline J gene. This chain connects TRBV29-1 to TRBJ2-1; the match to TRBD1 covers 7 bases. The CDR3 runs to 13 residues. The J segment lost 4 bases and the V segment lost 4 bases, leaving 4 bases of the junction unmatched. Germline V gene sequence: CDR1 SQVTM, CDR2 ANQGSEA. The covered CDR3 bases are TGCAGCGTTGGACAGGGAGCTTACAATGAG. Translated: CSVGQGAYNE. The full-length CDR3 reads as CSVGQGAYNEQFF.

This clone showed up many times. The read ends 3 residues before the CDR3 terminus; that terminus is restored from the germline J gene. The rearrangement uses TRBV5-1 and TRBJ2-3, with 8 bases lining up with TRBD1. The germline V gene has CDR1 SGHRS and CDR2 YFSETQ. V lost 0 bases to trimming and J lost 5 bases; unmatched junction nucleotides: 8. The CDR3 runs 16 residues. CDR3 bases read: TGCGCCAGCAGCTTGGCCGTTCAGGGGGCTATAGATACG. This translates into CASSLAVQGAIDT. The full CDR3 sequence reads CASSLAVQGAIDTQYF.

Ten or more counts support this clone. The CDR3 extends 3 residues past the end of the read, so its final part is completed from the germline J gene. V usage is TRBV4-1 and J usage is TRBJ2-2, with 9 bases identical to TRBD2. Per germline, CDR1 MGHRA and CDR2 YSYEKL. V shed 2 bases, J shed 4 bases, and the junction held 5 bases outside the gene matches. The CDR3 loop spans 16 amino acids. The DNA read from the CDR3 is TGCGCCAGCAGCCAAAATAGCGGGAGTGCCACCGGGGAG. Its protein product is CASSQNSGSATGE. The entire CDR3 sequence reads CASSQNSGSATGELFF.

This clone occurred many times. The read terminates 3 residues before the CDR3 end, so the remaining end is supplied by the germline J gene. The rearrangement links TRBV4-1 to TRBJ1-1; a possible D gene is TRBD1 (6 bases). Trimming left V 3 bases short and J 0 bases short, with 14 bases between. Germline V gene data show CDR1 as MGHRA and CDR2 as YSYEKL. The CDR3 loop spans 16 amino acids. Incomplete CDR3 DNA: TGCGCCAGCAGCCAGGAGACCAGGGGAGTGAACACTGAA. Its translation: CASSQETRGVNTE. The full CDR3 protein is CASSQETRGVNTEAFF.

This clone was counted many times. The sequenced fragment ends 3 residues before the CDR3 boundary, so the rest is inferred from the germline J gene. This chain links TRBV7-9 with TRBJ2-5; 10 bases are a match to TRBD1. The CDR3 is 15 residues long. The V gene end was trimmed by 5 bases and the J gene end by 4 bases; junction bases not matched to a gene: 7. In germline, CDR1 is SEHNR, CDR2 FQNEAQ (reference sequence). This CDR3 reads CASSPRTGGGETQYF. CDR3 bases read: TGTGCCAGCAGCCCCCGGACAGGGGGGGGAGAGACC.

This clone was recorded many times. Coverage ceases 3 residues before the CDR3 finishes, and the germline J gene fills in the end. The J gene is TRBJ1-5, the V gene TRBV18; 9 bases align to TRBD1. CDR1 and CDR2 (germline): KGHSH, LQKENI. With V trimmed by 3 bases and J by 7 bases, 4 bases remained unmatched. The length of the CDR3 is 14 residues. CDR3 amino acids: CASSPGQGGQPQHF. Partial CDR3 DNA: TGTGCCAGCTCACCGGGACAGGGTGGGCAGCCC.

A word on this clone: With the read ending 3 residues before the CDR3 end, the germline J gene is used to fill in that end. This sequence joins TRBV27 and TRBJ2-7; 9 nucleotides align to TRBD1. The CDR3 sequence is 16 residues long. J lost 4 bases, V lost 3 bases, and 10 bases had no gene match. CDR1 is MNHEY and CDR2 is SMNVEV in the germline V gene (reference sequence). The part of the CDR3 DNA that was read is TGTGCCAGCAGTTTCTCGCCTCCGGGACAGGGTTACGAG. It encodes CASSFSPPGQGYE. The CDR3 in its entirety is CASSFSPPGQGYEQYF.

The table lists this clone with many counts. The read ends 3 residues shy of where the CDR3 ends; the end is completed using the germline J gene. The V call is TRBV20-1, the J call TRBJ2-7; 10 bases match TRBD2. V dropped 0 bases and J dropped 6; count of bases not matched to a gene: 8. Germline values: CDR1 DFQATT, CDR2 SNEGSKA (reference sequence). This CDR3 is 15 amino acids long. Incomplete CDR3 DNA: TGCAGTGCTAGAGATCCGGCTAGCGGGAGTACCGAG. It is translated as CSARDPASGSTE. The complete CDR3 protein is CSARDPASGSTEQYF.

This clone was counted ten times or more. With the read ending 3 residues before the CDR3 end, the germline J gene is used to fill in that end. This chain links TRBV5-1 with TRBJ1-6; 7 bases map to TRBD1. This CDR3 comprises 14 residues. The V segment lost 2 bases and the J segment 8 bases; nucleotides outside the gene matches: 4. From germline, CDR1 is SGHRS and CDR2 YFSETQ. The chain's CDR3 is CASSFRGSDSPLHF. CDR3 DNA, as far as it was read: TGCGCCAGCAGCTTCAGGGGGTCGGATTCACCC.

Worth noting for this clone: The observed sequence ends 3 residues before the CDR3 terminus, with the missing tail filled in from the germline J gene. J is TRBJ1-5 and V is TRBV2, with 8 nucleotides matching TRBD1. The CDR3 is 15 residues long. Germline CDR1 reads SNHLY; CDR2 reads FYNNEI. V lost 1 base, J lost 3 bases, and 2 bases stayed unmatched. CDR3 amino acids: CASSEDRGINQPQHF. CDR3 bases read: TGTGCCAGCAGTGAAGACAGGGGGATCAATCAGCCC.

This clone was seen at least ten times. The read halts 3 residues ahead of the CDR3 end, with the missing end drawn from the germline J gene. This sequence joins TRBV19 and TRBJ1-1, with D unresolved. Germline CDR1 LNHDA, CDR2 SQIVND (reference sequence). The CDR3 is made up of 12 amino acids. V was clipped by 7 bases and J by 2 bases, with 8 bases between them. The CDR3 DNA, read in part, is TGTGCCAGTATCAACGGTAACACTGAA. Amino acids: CASINGNTE. The entire CDR3 is CASINGNTEAFF.

A few counts support this clone. The read comes to an end 3 residues before the CDR3 does, leaving the germline J gene to fill in the end. This rearrangement joins TRBV19 to TRBJ1-1, with a possible D match to TRBD1 (5 bases). CDR1 and CDR2 (germline): LNHDA, SQIVND (reference sequence). This CDR3 region has 15 residues. The sequenced part of the CDR3 DNA is TGTGCCAGTAGTATTGGGGGGACTAGCGGGAGCGAG. It is translated as CASSIGGTSGSE. The CDR3 as a whole reads CASSIGGTSGSEAFF.

This clone was picked up many times. Read sequence stops 3 residues before the CDR3 end, and the germline J gene provides the missing end. The chain combines TRBV7-9 with TRBJ2-5; perhaps TRBD2 as D (6 bases). Trimming stripped 2 bases from V and 3 bases from J, with 10 bases between. This CDR3 contains 14 residues. CDR1 is SEHNR, CDR2 FQNEAQ, per germline (reference sequence). The CDR3: CASSLSGLEETQYF. CDR3 DNA, as far as it was read: TGTGCCAGCAGCTTAAGCGGGCTGGAAGAGACC. The variable domain in full, completed from reference TRBV7-9 and TRBJ2-5, reads DTGVSQNPRHKITKRGQNVTFRCDPISEHNRLYWYRQTLGQGPEFLTYFQNEAQLEKSRLLSDRFSAERPKGSFSTLEIQRTEQGDSAMYLCASSLSGLEETQYFGPGTRLLVL.

This clone came up a few times. The CDR3 end lies 3 residues beyond the end of the read and is filled in from the germline J gene. The rearrangement uses TRBV7-2 and TRBJ1-4, with unresolved D. Trimming stripped 6 bases from V and 2 bases from J, with 7 bases between. This CDR3 is 13 amino acids long. The germline V gene encodes CDR1 SGHTA and CDR2 FQGNSA. The part of the CDR3 DNA that was read is TGTGCCAGCAGTCGAGGGACTAATGAAAAA. This encodes CASSRGTNEK. The full CDR3 protein reads CASSRGTNEKLFF.

The sample holds many counts of this clone. The CDR3 end is not reached by the read, which stops 3 residues before it; the germline J gene fills it in. The chain links TRBV20-1 to TRBJ2-7; D is possibly TRBD2 (8 bases). The germline gives CDR1 DFQATT, CDR2 SNEGSKA (reference sequence). This CDR3 region has 13 residues. The DNA read from the CDR3 is TGCAGCACCGGGGGGGACAGATCCTACGAG. Translation: CSTGGDRSYE. The entire CDR3 is CSTGGDRSYEQYF.

Details on this clone: Coverage ceases 3 residues before the CDR3 finishes, and the germline J gene fills in the end. The rearrangement uses TRBV2 and TRBJ2-2; 11 nucleotides agree with TRBD2. Germline CDR1 is SNHLY and CDR2 is FYNNEI. The length of the CDR3 is 18 residues. The junction had 8 bases not matched to a gene; V was cut back by 0 bases and J by 5 bases. The CDR3 bases that were read are TGTGCCAGCAGTGAAGCGGCCCCGGGACTAGCGGATACCGGGGAG. Residues: CASSEAAPGLADTGE. The CDR3 in full is CASSEAAPGLADTGELFF.

This clone was counted many times. Sequencing ends 3 residues short of the CDR3 end; the germline J gene provides the rest. This chain joins TRBV28 and TRBJ2-7; no definite D call. This CDR3 region has 11 residues. Germline V gives CDR1 MDHEN, CDR2 SYDVKM. V was trimmed by 3 bases and J by 5 bases, leaving 5 bases between them. The sequenced CDR3 bases are TGTGCCAGCAGTTTTCTAAACGAG. Translating it yields CASSFLNE. The whole CDR3 sequence reads CASSFLNEQYF.

The sample holds many counts of this clone. With the read ending 3 residues before the CDR3 end, the germline J gene is used to fill in that end. This chain joins TRBV6-1 and TRBJ1-5; possible D gene TRBD1, 5 bases. The CDR3 extends over 14 amino acids. The V end lost 3 bases, the J end lost 3 bases, and 9 bases lay between the germline ends. CDR1 is MNHNS, CDR2 SASEGT, per germline. The CDR3 bases that were read are TGTGCCAGCAGTGATTACGGACACAATCAGCCC. Protein sequence: CASSDYGHNQP. The full CDR3 protein is CASSDYGHNQPQHF.

Ten or more counts support this clone. The CDR3 end falls 3 residues outside the read, so it is completed with the germline J gene. V is TRBV12-3 or TRBV12-4 and J is TRBJ2-7; TRBD2 might be the D (5 bases). The CDR3 extends over 13 amino acids. The V end lost 6 bases, the J end lost 3 bases, and 12 bases lay between the germline ends. CDR3 region: CASSLAVDYEQYF. Incomplete CDR3 DNA: TGTGCCAGCAGCCTAGCTGTCGACTACGAG.

This clone was counted at least ten times. The read halts 3 residues ahead of the CDR3 end, with the missing end drawn from the germline J gene. The chain has TRBV7-9 and TRBJ1-4, with no clear D. V shed 1 base and J shed 8 bases, with 14 bases lying between them. The CDR3 sequence is 15 residues long. Germline values: CDR1 SEHNR, CDR2 FQNEAQ (reference sequence). CDR3 bases read: TGTGCCAGCAGCTTAGATCAAGGGCTCGCGGAAAAA. Translation gives CASSLDQGLAEK. In full, the CDR3 is CASSLDQGLAEKLFF.

In this sample, this clone turned up many times. The observed sequence ends 3 residues before the CDR3 terminus, with the missing tail filled in from the germline J gene. The chain has TRBV2 and TRBJ2-2; the D is unclear. Per germline, CDR1 SNHLY and CDR2 FYNNEI. CDR3 size: 14 residues. V lost 6 bases, J lost 8 bases, and 16 bases lay in between. CDR3 bases read: TGTGCCAGCAGCCCCCAAGTTCTTGCGGGGGAG. As protein: CASSPQVLAGE. The full CDR3 protein is CASSPQVLAGELFF.

This clone was observed at least ten times. The same CDR3 is also encoded by other DNA sequences in this sample. This chain's CDR3 is CASSRGQGAYEQYF. The CDR3 bases that were read are TGTGCCAGCAGCCGAGGACAGGGGGCATACGAG. The rearrangement uses TRBV4-2 and TRBJ2-7; 11 nucleotides match TRBD1. The missing CDR3 end, 3 residues past where the read stops, is filled in from the germline J gene. The V gene's germline CDR1 is LGHNA and CDR2 YNFKEQ. Trimming removed 4 bases from V and 4 bases from J; junction bases left unmatched: 3. The CDR3 is made up of 14 amino acids.